These 25 T cell receptor beta chains originate from one sample sequenced in a study of cytomegalovirus exposure and HLA in healthy donors. Amplification used 60 Vbeta primers and 13 Jbeta primers. Using immunoSEQ multiplex PCR, the repertoire was profiled, and TCRdb retains in-frame clones only, with some absent. This table holds roughly 190,000 clones, approximately 77% found once. The source material was PBMCs. These receptors all stem from a man between 40 and 49 years old in good health and CMV-seropositive.

J is TRBJ2-3 and V is TRBV19; D might be TRBD1 (6 bases). The germline CDR1 and CDR2 sequences are LNHDA and SQIVND (reference sequence). V lost 8 bases to trimming and J lost 2 bases, with 14 bases between them. CDR3 size: 14 residues. The CDR3 DNA reads TGTGCCAGTCAGGAACAGGGCGTCACAGATACGCAGTATTTT. Amino acid sequence: CASQEQGVTDTQYF.

The rearrangement joins TRBV7-9 to TRBJ1-2; no reliable D call. Germline lookup yields CDR1 SEHNR and CDR2 FQNEAQ (reference sequence). V lost 5 bases and J 2 bases, leaving 3 bases between the germline ends. The CDR3 is 11 residues long. The CDR3: CASSANYGYTF. The CDR3 nucleotides read TGTGCCAGCAGCGCGAACTATGGCTACACCTTC.

V and J are TRBV29-1 and TRBJ2-7, with 10 bases that match TRBD2. The CDR3 is 15 residues long. V was clipped by 6 bases and J by 3 bases; unmatched bases: 11. Germline-derived CDR1 and CDR2 are SQVTM and ANQGSEA. CDR3 residues: CSVLRLAGLDYEQYF. The DNA for the CDR3 is TGCAGCGTGCTTAGACTAGCGGGTCTGGACTACGAGCAGTACTTC.

The V gene is TRBV7-2, the J gene TRBJ2-5; 8 bases fit TRBD2. V gave up 4 bases and J gave up 3 bases; unmatched junction bases: 4. This CDR3 spans 14 amino acids. Germline CDR1 reads SGHTA; CDR2 reads FQGNSA. The CDR3 reads CASSYYSGEETQYF. The CDR3 DNA follows: TGTGCCAGCAGCTATTATAGCGGGGAAGAGACCCAGTACTTC.

The chain couples TRBV29-1 to TRBJ2-5, with TRBD2 matching 13 bases. The J call may be faulty, since TRBJ2-7 better matches the DNA end. Per the germline V gene, CDR1 is SQVTM and CDR2 is ANQGSEA. The length of the CDR3 is 16 residues. The CDR3 loop is CSVLTSGGKLTYEQYF. The DNA for the CDR3 is TGCAGCGTTCTGACTAGCGGGGGGAAATTAACCTACGAGCAGTACTTC.

In its sample, this clone was seen once. The chain recombines TRBV7-2 with TRBJ2-1; 9 nucleotides agree with TRBD2. J gave up 8 bases and V 0 bases, and 5 bases lay outside the gene matches. The length of the CDR3 is 15 residues. Germline V gives CDR1 SGHTA, CDR2 FQGNSA. CDR3 sequence: CASSLALSGSYEQFF. The CDR3 DNA sequence: TGTGCCAGCAGCTTAGCCCTTAGCGGGAGCTATGAGCAGTTCTTC.

V is TRBV27 and J is TRBJ2-1, with 12 nucleotides matching TRBD2. This CDR3 has 17 residues. CDR1 and CDR2 from the germline V gene are MNHEY and SMNVEV (reference sequence). V trimming: 4 bases; J trimming: 2 bases; junction bases outside the gene matches: 6. CDR3 in amino acids: CASSSRLAGATYNEQFF. The CDR3 nucleotides are TGTGCCAGCAGTTCCAGACTAGCGGGGGCCACCTACAATGAGCAGTTCTTC.

The rearrangement joins TRBV10-3 to TRBJ2-2; D remains ambiguous. The V end lost 0 bases, the J end lost 4 bases, and 6 bases lay between the germline ends. The CDR3 has 14 amino acids. Germline V gene sequence: CDR1 ENHRY, CDR2 SYGVKD. CDR3 nucleotide sequence: TGTGCCATCAGTGAGTCTTGGCCCACCGGGGAGCTGTTTTTT. Translation: CAISESWPTGELFF.

The rearrangement joins TRBV4-1 to TRBJ2-5; D gene unclear. CDR3 size: 14 residues. The V gene's germline CDR1 is MGHRA and CDR2 YSYEKL. The V end was cut by 0 bases, the J end by 5 bases, with 10 bases between. The CDR3: CASSQDQTAETQYF. The CDR3, as DNA: TGCGCCAGCAGCCAAGATCAAACAGCCGAGACCCAGTACTTC.

V gene TRBV6-5 combines with J gene TRBJ2-5, with D tentatively TRBD1 (5 bases). The germline V gene encodes CDR1 MNHEY and CDR2 SVGAGI. The CDR3 loop spans 13 amino acids. Trimming pared 5 bases from V and 5 bases from J, leaving 12 bases between. This CDR3 reads CASSIRRVETQYF. CDR3 bases: TGTGCCAGCAGTATCCGCAGGGTCGAGACCCAGTACTTC.

The chain recombines TRBV19 with TRBJ2-1; D possibly corresponds to TRBD1 (6 bases). CDR3 size: 15 residues. V was pared by 6 bases and J by 2 bases, with 14 bases between. Germline loops: CDR1 LNHDA, CDR2 SQIVND (reference sequence). The DNA for the CDR3 is TGTGCCAGTAGCAAAACAGGGTCCCCCTACAATGAGCAGTTCTTC. Protein sequence: CASSKTGSPYNEQFF.

This chain uses TRBV7-9 with TRBJ1-3; 7 bases are a match to TRBD1. From germline, CDR1 is SEHNR and CDR2 FQNEAQ (reference sequence). CDR3 length equals 17 residues. V trimming: 5 bases; J trimming: 0 bases; junction bases outside the gene matches: 10. The CDR3 bases are TGTGCCAGCAGCGAGTCCGGGACAGCCTTCTCTGGAAACACCATATATTTT. This translates into CASSESGTAFSGNTIYF. Variable domain in full (rest from reference TRBV7-9 and TRBJ1-3): DTGVSQNPRHKITKRGQNVTFRCDPISEHNRLYWYRQTLGQGPEFLTYFQNEAQLEKSRLLSDRFSAERPKGSFSTLEIQRTEQGDSAMYLCASSESGTAFSGNTIYFGEGSWLTVV.

This chain joins TRBV4-1 and TRBJ2-1; 7 bases line up with TRBD2. V was pared by 1 base and J by 2 bases, with 5 bases of the junction left unmatched. CDR1 MGHRA and CDR2 YSYEKL come from the germline V gene. The CDR3 length is 16 residues. The CDR3 reads CASSQGGGRAYNEQFF. CDR3 sequence (DNA): TGCGCCAGCAGCCAAGGTGGGGGGAGGGCCTACAATGAGCAGTTCTTC.

J is TRBJ2-2 and V is TRBV5-1; weak D call: TRBD1 (5 bases). In germline, CDR1 is SGHRS, CDR2 YFSETQ. Trimming removed 4 bases at V and 5 bases at J, with 12 bases between. The CDR3 contains 14 residues. The CDR3 spells CASSGSTVTGELFF. The CDR3 nucleotides are TGCGCCAGCAGCGGATCGACAGTTACCGGGGAGCTGTTTTTT. Looking up the rest from reference TRBV5-1 and TRBJ2-2 gives the full variable domain: KAGVTQTPRYLIKTRGQQVTLSCSPISGHRSVSWYQQTPGQGLQFLFEYFSETQRNKGNFPGRFSGRQFSNSRSEMNVSTLELGDSALYLCASSGSTVTGELFFGEGSRLTVL.

This clone has a handful of counts. CDR3 DNA sequence: TGTGCCAGCAGCTCAGAAGAGACCCAGTACTTC. This sequence encodes CASSSEETQYF. The chain recombines TRBV7-9 with TRBJ2-5; no clear D. The CDR3 spans 11 residues. V was cut by 4 bases and J by 3 bases, with 3 bases left in between. In germline, CDR1 is SEHNR, CDR2 FQNEAQ (reference sequence).

The V gene is TRBV7-2, the J gene TRBJ2-3, with D maybe TRBD1 (6 bases). With 5 bases removed from V and 2 bases from J, the gap between germline ends came to 17 bases. This CDR3 comprises 16 residues. The V gene's germline CDR1 is SGHTA and CDR2 FQGNSA. The CDR3 loop is CASSIQSPGDTDTQYF. CDR3 in DNA: TGTGCCAGCAGCATACAATCCCCAGGGGACACAGATACGCAGTATTTT.

The V call is TRBV4-2, the J call TRBJ2-3, with 10 positions matching TRBD2. CDR3 length: 15 amino acids. The junction had 0 bases not matched to a gene; V was cut back by 2 bases and J by 1 base. Germline CDR1 is LGHNA and CDR2 is YNFKEQ. CDR3 protein: CASSQTSGGTDTQYF. The CDR3 DNA follows: TGTGCCAGCAGCCAAACTAGCGGGGGCACAGATACGCAGTATTTT.

The chain joins TRBV18 to TRBJ2-2; a weak D match, TRBD2 (5 bases). The germline V gene has CDR1 KGHSH and CDR2 LQKENI. V dropped 4 bases and J dropped 4 bases, with 10 bases sitting between them. This CDR3 is built from 14 residues. In nucleotides, the CDR3 is TGTGCCAGCTCACTCGGAGGCGGCACCGGGGAGCTGTTTTTT. Amino acid sequence: CASSLGGGTGELFF.

The chain links TRBV28 to TRBJ1-5, with D possibly being TRBD1 (5 bases). V was pared by 4 bases and J by 5 bases, with 18 bases between. The CDR3 has 16 amino acids. The germline V gene has CDR1 MDHEN and CDR2 SYDVKM. This CDR3 reads CASSSPGRGGHQPQHF. The DNA for the CDR3 is TGTGCCAGCAGTTCCCCGGGGAGGGGTGGCCATCAGCCCCAGCATTTT.

This chain links TRBV7-6 with TRBJ2-7, with 8 bases identical to TRBD1. Germline V gene sequence: CDR1 SGHVS, CDR2 FNYEAQ. The CDR3 has 11 residues. The ends lost 5 bases at V and 6 bases at J; junction bases unmatched: 0. CDR3 DNA sequence: TGTGCCAGCAGCGACAGGGGCGAGCAGTACTTC. Amino acid sequence: CASSDRGEQYF.

V gene TRBV7-9 combines with J gene TRBJ2-3, with TRBD1 matching over 8 bases. Germline V gene lookup returns CDR1 SEHNR and CDR2 FQNEAQ (reference sequence). Unmatched junction bases numbered 5, after V lost 5 bases and J lost 4 bases. There are 14 residues in the CDR3. The CDR3 DNA sequence: TGTGCCAGCAGCGCGGACAGGGTCCCAGATACGCAGTATTTT. This codes for CASSADRVPDTQYF.

This clone was detected once. This chain joins TRBV19 and TRBJ1-6, with D maybe TRBD1 (6 bases). CDR1 LNHDA and CDR2 SQIVND come from the germline V gene (reference sequence). Trimming removed 6 bases from V and 6 bases from J, with 12 bases in between. The CDR3 totals 14 residues. The CDR3 nucleotides read TGTGCCAGTAGGACCAGGGGATTTAATTCACCCCTCCACTTT. This codes for CASRTRGFNSPLHF.

The V call is TRBV7-2, the J call TRBJ2-7; weak D call: TRBD1 (5 bases). Germline V lookup: CDR1 SGHTA, CDR2 FQGNSA. This CDR3 spans 13 amino acids. The V end lost 6 bases, the J end lost 4 bases, and 13 bases lay between the germline ends. CDR3 sequence: CASRHPPGYEQYF. The CDR3 region has the DNA TGTGCCAGCAGGCACCCCCCAGGGTACGAGCAGTACTTC.

This chain uses TRBV25-1 with TRBJ2-1; D perhaps matches TRBD2 (5 bases). From germline, CDR1 is MGHDK and CDR2 SYGVNS. The CDR3 runs 14 residues. V was trimmed by 0 bases and J by 10 bases, leaving 13 bases between them. The CDR3: CASSEYRETDEQFF. CDR3 DNA sequence: TGTGCCAGCAGTGAATACCGGGAAACCGACGAGCAGTTCTTC.

CDR3 sequence reads: CASSYRQASTDTQYF. The CDR3 bases are TGTGCCAGCAGTTACCGGCAGGCAAGCACAGATACGCAGTATTTT. The chain links TRBV6-6 to TRBJ2-3; D gene ambiguous. The CDR3 runs 15 residues. Germline lookup yields CDR1 MNHNY and CDR2 SVGAGI (reference sequence). The ends were cut back, 2 bases at V and 0 bases at J, with 9 bases in the middle.